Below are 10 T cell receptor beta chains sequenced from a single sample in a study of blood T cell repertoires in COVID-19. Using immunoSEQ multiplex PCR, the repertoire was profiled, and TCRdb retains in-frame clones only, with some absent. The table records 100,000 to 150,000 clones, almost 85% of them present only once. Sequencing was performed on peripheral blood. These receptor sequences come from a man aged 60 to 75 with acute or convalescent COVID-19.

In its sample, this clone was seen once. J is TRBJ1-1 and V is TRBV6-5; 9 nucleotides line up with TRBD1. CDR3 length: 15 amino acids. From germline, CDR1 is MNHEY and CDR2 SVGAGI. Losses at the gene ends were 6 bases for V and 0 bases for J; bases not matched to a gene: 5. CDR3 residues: CASRGQGIMNTEAFF. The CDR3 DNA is TGTGCCAGCAGGGGACAGGGCATCATGAACACTGAAGCTTTCTTT.

CDR3 sequence reads: CASSSGLAGGPGDTQYF. CDR3 nucleotide sequence: TGTGCCAGCAGCTCTGGACTAGCGGGAGGCCCCGGAGATACGCAGTATTTT. The chain combines TRBV11-2 with TRBJ2-3; 14 nucleotides match TRBD2. V was clipped by 4 bases and J by 5 bases; unmatched bases: 8. The CDR3 runs to 17 residues. The V gene's germline CDR1 is SGHAT and CDR2 FQNNGV.

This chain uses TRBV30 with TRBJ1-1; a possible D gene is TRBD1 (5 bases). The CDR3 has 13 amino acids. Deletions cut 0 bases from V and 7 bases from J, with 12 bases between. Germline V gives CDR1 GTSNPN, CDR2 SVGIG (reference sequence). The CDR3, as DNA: TGTGCCTGGAGTGTGGGGCAGAGTCTTGAAGCTTTCTTT. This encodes CAWSVGQSLEAFF.

In nucleotides, the CDR3 is TGTGCCAGTCGGACAGGTGGGACTGAAGCTTTCTTT. Protein product: CASRTGGTEAFF. The genes are TRBV19 and TRBJ1-1; 7 positions agree with TRBD1. Germline loops: CDR1 LNHDA, CDR2 SQIVND (reference sequence). After removal of 8 bases from V and 5 bases from J, the junction contained 5 bases not matched to a gene. The CDR3 runs 12 residues.

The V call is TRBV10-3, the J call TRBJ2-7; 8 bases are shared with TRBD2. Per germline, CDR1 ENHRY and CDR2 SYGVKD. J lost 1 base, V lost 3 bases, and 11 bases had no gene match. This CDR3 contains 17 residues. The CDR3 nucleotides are TGTGCCATCAGTGACTCTGTCGGACTAGCTAGGTCCTACGAGCAGTACTTC. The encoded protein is CAISDSVGLARSYEQYF.

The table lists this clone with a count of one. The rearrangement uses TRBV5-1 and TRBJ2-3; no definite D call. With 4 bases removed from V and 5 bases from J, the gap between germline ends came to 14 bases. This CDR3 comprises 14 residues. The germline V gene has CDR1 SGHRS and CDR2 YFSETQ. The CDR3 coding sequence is TGCGCCAGCAGCGGGCCGTCCTTAGGAGATACGCAGTATTTT. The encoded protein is CASSGPSLGDTQYF.

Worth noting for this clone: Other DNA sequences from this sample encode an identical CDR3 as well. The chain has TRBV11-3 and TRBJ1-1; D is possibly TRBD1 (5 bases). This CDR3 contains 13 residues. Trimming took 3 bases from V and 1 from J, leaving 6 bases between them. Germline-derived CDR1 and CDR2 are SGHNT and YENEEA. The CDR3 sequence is CASSLGGNTEAFF. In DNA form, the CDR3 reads TGTGCCAGCAGCTTGGGGGGGAACACTGAAGCTTTCTTT.

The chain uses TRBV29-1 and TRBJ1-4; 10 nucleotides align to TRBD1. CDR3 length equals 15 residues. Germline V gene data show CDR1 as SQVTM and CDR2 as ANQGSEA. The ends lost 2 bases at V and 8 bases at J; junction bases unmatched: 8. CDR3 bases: TGCAGCGTTGAAAAGATGGGACAGGGGAACGAAAAACTGTTTTTT. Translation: CSVEKMGQGNEKLFF.

CDR3 DNA sequence: TGTGCCAGCAGCGCCGGACAGGGGGGAAATTCACCCCTCCACTTT. It translates to CASSAGQGGNSPLHF. The chain recombines TRBV9 with TRBJ1-6, with TRBD1 matching over 10 bases. J gave up 7 bases and V 3 bases, and 4 bases lay outside the gene matches. Germline V gene lookup returns CDR1 SGDLS and CDR2 YYNGEE. CDR3 length equals 15 residues.

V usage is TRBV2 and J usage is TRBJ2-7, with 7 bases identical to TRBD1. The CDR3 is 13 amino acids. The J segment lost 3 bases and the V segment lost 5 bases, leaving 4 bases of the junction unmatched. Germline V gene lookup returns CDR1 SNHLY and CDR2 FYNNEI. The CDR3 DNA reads TGTGCCAGCAGTATTGACAGGGACTACGAGCAGTACTTC. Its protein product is CASSIDRDYEQYF.